The rows below give T cell receptor beta chains drawn from one sample of a study of sequential checkpoint blockade in melanoma. TCRdb keeps only in-frame clones here, not all; method: immunoSEQ multiplex PCR. The table includes about 29,000 clones, about 77% detected once. Sequenced material: CD8+ T cells sorted from blood (inferred from file names), taken from a patient given nivolumab and ipilimumab in sequence. These receptors were collected from a human donor with melanoma. CDR3s include the opening cysteine and the closing phenylalanine or tryptophan. D genes are given only for firm matches. Only some rows state a clone size, as once, few, many or a class for expanded clones.

D gene	V gene	clone size	J gene	CDR3 DNA	CDR3 protein
TRBD1	TRBV7-9	.	TRBJ1-1	TGTGCCAGCAGCCCCAAAGGACAGGGGTATCGGAACACTGAAGCTTTCTTT	CASSPKGQGYRNTEAFF
.	TRBV19	few	TRBJ1-1	TGTGCCACCTCGGAGGGGTTCACTGAAGCTTTCTTT	CATSEGFTEAFF
TRBD2	TRBV5-1	.	TRBJ2-7	TGCGCCAGCACCCTTGCTAGCGGGAGCTACGAGCAGTACTTC	CASTLASGSYEQYF
.	TRBV9	.	TRBJ1-1	TGTGCCAGCAGCCAACAGGGAGGGGACACTGAAGCTTTCTTT	CASSQQGGDTEAFF
TRBD1	TRBV2	.	TRBJ2-7	TGTGCCAGCAGTGTAGGACAGGGCTCCTACGAGCAGTACTTC	CASSVGQGSYEQYF
.	TRBV6-5	.	TRBJ2-7	TGTGCCAGCAGTCCCGGGGTCGGCTACGAGCAGTACTTC	CASSPGVGYEQYF
.	TRBV6-5	.	TRBJ1-2	TGTGCCAGCAGTTGGGCCGATAACTATGGCTACACCTTC	CASSWADNYGYTF
.	TRBV27	.	TRBJ1-5	TGTGCCAGCAGTTTATCACTTAATCAGCCCCAGCATTTT	CASSLSLNQPQHF
.	TRBV2	.	TRBJ2-3	TGTGCCAGCAGTGAAGATGGGCTACCGACAGATACGCAGTATTTT	CASSEDGLPTDTQYF
.	TRBV15	.	TRBJ1-2	TGTGCCACCAGCCCTCGATCAGATATCCCCCTTGGCTACACCTTC	CATSPRSDIPLGYTF
.	TRBV4-2	few	TRBJ2-7	TGTGCCAGCAGCCAAGACAACGGAGGGGGGGCCCACGAGCAGTACTTC	CASSQDNGGGAHEQYF
.	TRBV2	.	TRBJ2-2	TGTGCCAGCCGGGACACCTCGAACACCGGGGAGCTGTTTTTT	CASRDTSNTGELFF
.	TRBV4-1	.	TRBJ1-1	TGCGCCAGCAGCCAAGAACTGGGGCCGCCTGGTGCTTTCTTT	CASSQELGPPGAFF
TRBD1	TRBV7-9	.	TRBJ2-4	TGTGCCAGCAGCGATGACCGACAGGGGGGTCGGAGAAACATTCAGTACTTC	CASSDDRQGGRRNIQYF
TRBD1	TRBV9	.	TRBJ2-3	TGTGCCAGCAGCTCCTTGGACAGGGACACAGATACGCAGTATTTT	CASSSLDRDTDTQYF
TRBD2	TRBV7-3	.	TRBJ2-1	TGTGCCAGCAGCCCGCTAGCGGCCACCTACAATGAGCAGTTCTTC	CASSPLAATYNEQFF
TRBD1	TRBV7-9	.	TRBJ1-4	TGTGCCAGCAGCCCGGGACAGGGTTACGAAAAACTGTTTTTT	CASSPGQGYEKLFF
.	TRBV7-9	few	TRBJ1-2	TGTGCCAGCAGCTTTAGTGTGGAACGGGAGGGCTACACCTTC	CASSFSVEREGYTF
TRBD2	TRBV15	.	TRBJ2-1	TGTGCCACCAGCAGGGGTAGCGGGGTTGACAATGAGCAGTTCTTC	CATSRGSGVDNEQFF
.	TRBV15	.	TRBJ2-7	TGTGCCACCAGCAGAGGAGGGGCGGGAGAGCAGTACTTC	CATSRGGAGEQYF
TRBD2	TRBV7-9	.	TRBJ2-7	TGTGCCAGCGGGGCTAGCGGGAGTTCCTACGAGCAGTACTTC	CASGASGSSYEQYF
TRBD1	TRBV27	.	TRBJ2-2	TGTGCCAGCAGACAGGGGGCTTACACCGGGGAGCTGTTTTTT	CASRQGAYTGELFF
.	TRBV6-5	.	TRBJ1-2	TGTGCCAGCAGAGGACAGACCTTC	CASRGQTF
TRBD2	TRBV6-5	.	TRBJ2-1	TGTGCCAGCAAGCCACGGACCGGGAGGGTTAATGAGCAGTTCTTC	CASKPRTGRVNEQFF
.	TRBV6-1	once	TRBJ2-3	TGTGCCAGCAGTGAACTAGCCCTCATGGATACGCAGTATTTT	CASSELALMDTQYF
.	TRBV7-8	.	TRBJ1-5	TGTGCCAGCAGCTTAGGTCTATTGGGGCCAAGGGCTCAGCCCCAGCATTTT	CASSLGLLGPRAQPQHF
.	TRBV7-8	.	TRBJ2-7	TGTGCCAGCAGCTTTGCAGCCTACGAGCAGTACTTC	CASSFAAYEQYF
.	TRBV4-3	.	TRBJ2-7	TGCGCCAGCAGCCAAGGCAGGGGGGTGGAGGAGCAGTACTTC	CASSQGRGVEEQYF
.	TRBV5-6	few	TRBJ2-7	TGTGCCAGCAGCTTGTGGGCCAGGGCCTACGAGCAGTACTTC	CASSLWARAYEQYF
.	TRBV6-1	.	TRBJ1-1	TGTGCCAGCAGTGAAGGTCAGAACACTGAAGCTTTCTTT	CASSEGQNTEAFF
TRBD2	TRBV9	.	TRBJ2-2	TGTGCCAGCATGGGACTAGCGGCAACCGGGGAGCTGTTTTTT	CASMGLAATGELFF
.	TRBV6-6	.	TRBJ1-2	TGTGCCATCGAACCTACAGGGACCAACTATGGCTACACCTTC	CAIEPTGTNYGYTF
.	TRBV19	.	TRBJ1-3	TGTGCCAGTAGTATCCTTCCGGGGAACACCATATATTTT	CASSILPGNTIYF
.	TRBV6-5	.	TRBJ1-2	TGTGCCAGCAGTTACTCGAGTGGGGCAGGGGGCTACACCTTC	CASSYSSGAGGYTF
.	TRBV4-1	once	TRBJ2-7	TGCGCCAGCAGCCCAACAGGGTCCTACGAGCAGTACTTC	CASSPTGSYEQYF
TRBD2	TRBV4-3	.	TRBJ2-7	TGCGCCAGCAGCCAAGGGACTAGCGGCTACGAGCAGTACTTC	CASSQGTSGYEQYF
TRBD1	TRBV6-5	once	TRBJ2-2	TGTGCCAGCAGCCCTGGGACAGGGGGCACCGGGGAGCTGTTTTTT	CASSPGTGGTGELFF
TRBD2	TRBV7-2	few	TRBJ2-5	TGTGCCAGCAGCTTAGTCCCCGTCTCGGGAGGTGTGGAGACCCAGTACTTC	CASSLVPVSGGVETQYF
.	TRBV4-3	.	TRBJ2-4	TGCGCCAGCAGCCCTTCCTTAAGGGTAGGAGGAAACATTCAGTACTTC	CASSPSLRVGGNIQYF
TRBD1	TRBV28	.	TRBJ2-1	TGTGCCAGCAGTTTCGGGACAGTAAACAATGAGCAGTTCTTC	CASSFGTVNNEQFF
TRBD2	TRBV6-4	.	TRBJ2-1	TGTGCCAGCAGGGAGGGAGGGTTGTCCAATGAGCAGTTCTTC	CASREGGLSNEQFF
TRBD2	TRBV29-1	.	TRBJ2-2	TGCAGCGTTCGGGGGACTGGACTAGCGGGCACCGGGGAGCTGTTTTTT	CSVRGTGLAGTGELFF
.	TRBV2	.	TRBJ1-1	TGTGCCAGCGAAAGGACACAGGGCGGATTGAACACTGAAGCTTTCTTT	CASERTQGGLNTEAFF
.	TRBV4-2	once	TRBJ2-1	TGTGCCAGCAGCCAAGCGTCTAGCGATTTCAATGAGCAGTTCTTC	CASSQASSDFNEQFF
TRBD2	TRBV19	.	TRBJ2-1	TGTGCCAGTAGTATAGGCGGGGGGGCCTCCAATGAGCAGTTCTTC	CASSIGGGASNEQFF
.	TRBV25-1	.	TRBJ1-2	TGTGCCAGCTTGGGGATGGGGGCGCCCGAAACTTACTATGGCTACACCTTC	CASLGMGAPETYYGYTF
.	TRBV7-9	.	TRBJ1-1	TGTGCCAGCAGCACCCAGGGAAATGAAGCTTTCTTT	CASSTQGNEAFF
.	TRBV27	few	TRBJ2-7	TGTGCCAGCAGTCCGCCGGGGTACGAGCAGTACTTC	CASSPPGYEQYF
TRBD2	TRBV19	medium-sized	TRBJ2-1	TGTGCCAGTAGTCCCGTAGCGGGAGGCTCCCTATCCTACTACAATGAGCAGTTCTTC	CASSPVAGGSLSYYNEQFF
.	TRBV6-1	.	TRBJ1-1	TGTGCCAGCAGGAAAATCGACGGGGGAAACACTGAAGCTTTCTTT	CASRKIDGGNTEAFF
TRBD2	TRBV27	.	TRBJ2-3	TGTGCCAGCAACCTAGCGGGAACCACAGATACGCAGTATTTT	CASNLAGTTDTQYF
TRBD1	TRBV5-6	few	TRBJ2-7	TGTGCCAGCAGTCGATCCTTGGACAGGGGGTTAAACGAGCAGTACTTC	CASSRSLDRGLNEQYF
TRBD2	TRBV7-9	medium-sized	TRBJ2-1	TGTGCCAGCAGCTTCGGCGGGAGGTTCTACAATGAGCAGTTCTTC	CASSFGGRFYNEQFF
.	TRBV10-3	.	TRBJ2-7	TGTGCCATCGGGACAAAGACCTACGAGCAGTACTTC	CAIGTKTYEQYF
.	TRBV9	.	TRBJ2-1	TGTGCCAGCAGCGTAGCAACGGTCTCCTACAATGAGCAGTTCTTC	CASSVATVSYNEQFF
TRBD1	TRBV2	.	TRBJ1-2	TGTGCCAGCATAGGGACAGGGGGCAACTATGGCTACACCTTC	CASIGTGGNYGYTF
TRBD2	TRBV9	.	TRBJ2-1	TGTGCCAGCAATAGCGGGAGTGGATCCTACAATGAGCAGTTCTTC	CASNSGSGSYNEQFF
.	TRBV7-6	.	TRBJ2-1	TGTGCCAGCAGCCCGGACAGCCTTCTATCGGGGGAGCAGTTCTTC	CASSPDSLLSGEQFF